Below, 13 T cell receptor beta chains from the same sample are listed, as sequenced in a study of T cell responses to AZD1222 COVID-19 vaccine. The method was immunoSEQ multiplex PCR; TCRdb's version includes in-frame clones alone and lacks a portion of them. The sample consists of about 120,000 clones, 92% of them appearing once. This material consisted of peripheral blood, taken 28 days after the second AZD1222 dose. These receptors originate from an adult who received the AZD1222 COVID-19 vaccine.

The chain joins TRBV28 to TRBJ1-2; the D is unclear. Germline V CDR1 and CDR2: MDHEN, SYDVKM. V was pared by 6 bases and J by 0 bases, with 8 bases between. There are 13 residues in the CDR3. CDR3 DNA: TGTGCCAGCAGACGAAGTGCTAACTATGGCTACACCTTC. This translates into CASRRSANYGYTF.

The chain links TRBV10-3 to TRBJ1-5; 10 positions agree with TRBD1. Trimming took 6 bases from V and 5 from J; bases not matched to a gene: 4. This CDR3 has 14 residues. Germline V CDR1 and CDR2: ENHRY, SYGVKD. CDR3 amino acids: CAISGQGVDQPQHF. As DNA, the CDR3 is TGTGCCATCAGCGGACAGGGGGTGGATCAGCCCCAGCATTTT.

The chain links TRBV5-6 to TRBJ1-2; tentatively, D is TRBD1 (5 bases). This CDR3 spans 14 amino acids. V lost 2 bases, J lost 5 bases, and 13 bases lay in between. CDR1 is SGHDT, CDR2 YYEEEE, per germline. The CDR3 sequence: CASSFTGTDYGYTF. The CDR3 bases are TGTGCCAGCAGCTTCACCGGGACGGATTATGGCTACACCTTC. Full variable domain (remainder filled in from reference TRBV5-6 and TRBJ1-2): DAGVTQSPTHLIKTRGQQVTLRCSPKSGHDTVSWYQQALGQGPQFIFQYYEEEERQRGNFPDRFSGHQFPNYSSELNVNALLLGDSALYLCASSFTGTDYGYTFGSGTRLTVV.

This clone was counted a few times. The V and J genes are TRBV5-1 and TRBJ1-2; D is possibly TRBD1 (5 bases). The CDR3 is made up of 14 amino acids. CDR1 SGHRS and CDR2 YFSETQ come from the germline V gene. V was clipped by 4 bases and J by 1 base, with 11 bases between them. CDR3 amino acids: CASSLMGDNYGYTF. The DNA for the CDR3 is TGCGCCAGCAGCCTTATGGGGGATAACTATGGCTACACCTTC.

V and J are TRBV28 and TRBJ1-1; TRBD1 is a possible D gene (5 bases). Germline CDR1 MDHEN, CDR2 SYDVKM. The CDR3 has 17 amino acids. Between the trimmed V and J ends, which lost 3 bases and 2 bases, there was a span of 19 bases. CDR3 DNA: TGTGCCAGCAGTTTCACAAGCGGGACGGAGGATAACACTGAAGCTTTCTTT. As protein: CASSFTSGTEDNTEAFF.

This chain joins TRBV7-8 and TRBJ2-6; the D gene is possibly TRBD2 (6 bases). The CDR3 sequence is 17 residues long. Germline loops: CDR1 SGHVS, CDR2 FQNEAQ. Trimming took 1 base from V and 1 from J, leaving 11 bases between them. The CDR3 loop reads CASSLGGLRSGANVLTF. Written as DNA, the CDR3 is TGTGCCAGCAGCTTAGGGGGACTTAGGTCTGGGGCCAACGTCCTGACTTTC. Complete variable domain (other parts from reference TRBV7-8 and TRBJ2-6): GAGVSQSPRYKVAKRGQDVALRCDPISGHVSLFWYQQALGQGPEFLTYFQNEAQLDKSGLPSDRFFAERPEGSVSTLKIQRTQQEDSAVYLCASSLGGLRSGANVLTFGAGSRLTVL.

The genes are TRBV6-1 and TRBJ2-3; D is unresolved. The CDR3 has 14 amino acids. The germline V gene encodes CDR1 MNHNS and CDR2 SASEGT. V lost 2 bases, J lost 5 bases, and 11 bases lay in between. CDR3 protein: CASSESGWRDTQYF. The CDR3 nucleotides are TGTGCCAGCAGTGAATCTGGCTGGCGAGATACGCAGTATTTT.

This sequence joins TRBV7-2 and TRBJ1-2; the D is unclear. Trimming cost V 3 bases and J 13 bases, with 15 bases left between them. The germline V gene encodes CDR1 SGHTA and CDR2 FQGNSA. This CDR3 has 12 amino acids. CDR3 sequence: CASSFDQTTGTF. In DNA, the CDR3 is TGTGCCAGCAGCTTCGACCAGACCACTGGCACCTTC.

The rearrangement joins TRBV6-6 to TRBJ1-2, with TRBD1 matching over 7 bases. V lost 6 bases to trimming and J lost 3 bases; unmatched junction nucleotides: 4. The CDR3 totals 13 residues. CDR1 is MNHNY and CDR2 is SVGAGI in the germline V gene (reference sequence). The CDR3 DNA follows: TGTGCCAGCAGGAACGGGACAGACTATGGCTACACCTTC. Encoded protein: CASRNGTDYGYTF.

This chain links TRBV29-1 with TRBJ2-5; 7 bases are shared with TRBD2. This CDR3 is built from 16 residues. Looked up from germline, CDR1 is SQVTM and CDR2 is ANQGSEA. J lost 2 bases, V lost 0 bases, and 9 bases had no gene match. CDR3 protein: CSVEDRGVWKQETQYF. In DNA, the CDR3 is TGCAGCGTTGAAGATCGGGGGGTTTGGAAGCAAGAGACCCAGTACTTC.

The gene calls are TRBV29-1 and TRBJ2-7; 8 bases fit TRBD1. After removal of 4 bases from V and 7 bases from J, the junction contained 15 bases not matched to a gene. Germline V gene data show CDR1 as SQVTM and CDR2 as ANQGSEA. The CDR3 spans 15 residues. CDR3: CSVAGVDRGFWEQYF. CDR3 nucleotides: TGCAGCGTTGCGGGGGTTGACAGGGGATTTTGGGAGCAGTACTTC.

The rearrangement uses TRBV7-9 and TRBJ2-2, with D perhaps TRBD1 (5 bases). V lost 0 bases and J 1 base, leaving 9 bases between the germline ends. CDR3 size: 16 residues. Germline V lookup: CDR1 SEHNR, CDR2 FQNEAQ (reference sequence). The CDR3 region is CASSLALGRNTGELFF. The CDR3 DNA reads as TGTGCCAGCAGCTTAGCGCTGGGGCGGAACACCGGGGAGCTGTTTTTT.

V usage is TRBV30 and J usage is TRBJ2-7; TRBD2 aligns across 7 bases. J lost 7 bases, V lost 4 bases, and 4 bases had no gene match. The CDR3 runs to 11 residues. The germline V gene encodes CDR1 GTSNPN and CDR2 SVGIG (reference sequence). DNA of the CDR3: TGTGCCTGGACGTGGGGGGGGGAGCAGTACTTC. Residues: CAWTWGGEQYF.